These 8 T cell receptor beta chains were sequenced from one sample in a study of T cell responses to AZD1222 COVID-19 vaccine. Here immunoSEQ multiplex PCR was the method, and the copy in TCRdb shows in-frame clones only, minus some. In the table there are around 150,000 clones, almost 95% of which are singletons. Sequencing was performed on peripheral blood, taken on day 0 of AZD1222 vaccination. The origin of the receptors is an adult in good health.

The genes are TRBV6-1 and TRBJ2-1; no reliable D call. The CDR3 is made up of 12 amino acids. Germline CDR1 reads MNHNS; CDR2 reads SASEGT. The V and J ends lost 2 bases and 13 bases respectively, with 12 bases between them. The CDR3 here is CASSELRSLQFF. As DNA, the CDR3 is TGTGCCAGCAGTGAATTGCGGTCCCTACAGTTCTTC.

The chain's CDR3 is CASRGGNTIYF. CDR3 DNA sequence: TGTGCCAGCAGGGGGGGAAACACCATATATTTT. This chain uses TRBV5-6 with TRBJ1-3; the D is unclear. This CDR3 comprises 11 residues. Germline V gene data show CDR1 as SGHDT and CDR2 as YYEEEE. V was clipped by 5 bases and J by 4 bases, with 4 bases between them. Combining the CDR3 with reference TRBV5-6 and TRBJ1-3 gives the whole variable domain DAGVTQSPTHLIKTRGQQVTLRCSPKSGHDTVSWYQQALGQGPQFIFQYYEEEERQRGNFPDRFSGHQFPNYSSELNVNALLLGDSALYLCASRGGNTIYFGEGSWLTVV.

About this clone: Other DNA sequences in the sample encode the same CDR3. V is TRBV11-3 and J is TRBJ1-1, with 11 bases identical to TRBD1. CDR3 length equals 14 residues. From germline, CDR1 is SGHNT and CDR2 YENEEA. After removal of 5 bases from V and 4 bases from J, the junction contained 3 bases not matched to a gene. In DNA, the CDR3 is TGTGCCAGCAGCCCGGGACAGGGGGGCACTGAAGCTTTCTTT. The encoded protein is CASSPGQGGTEAFF. The variable domain in full, completed from reference TRBV11-3 and TRBJ1-1, reads EAGVVQSPRYKIIEKKQPVAFWCNPISGHNTLYWYLQNLGQGPELLIRYENEEAVDDSQLPKDRFSAERLKGVDSTLKIQPAELGDSAVYLCASSPGQGGTEAFFGQGTRLTVV.

V usage is TRBV28 and J usage is TRBJ1-6, with D hard to call. Trimming took 3 bases from V and 8 from J, leaving 11 bases between them. Looked up from germline, CDR1 is MDHEN and CDR2 is SYDVKM. This CDR3 has 14 amino acids. Written as DNA, the CDR3 is TGTGCCAGCAGTTTGCCAGGAAAGGATTCACCCCTCCACTTT. Its translation: CASSLPGKDSPLHF.

The genes are TRBV7-6 and TRBJ2-3, with D perhaps matching TRBD1 or TRBD2 (5 bases each). Per germline, CDR1 SGHVS and CDR2 FNYEAQ. CDR3 length equals 15 residues. Trimming removed 4 bases from V and 0 bases from J, with 11 bases in between. For the CDR3, the DNA is TGTGCCAGCAGCTGGGGGACGGATAGCACAGATACGCAGTATTTT. Its protein product is CASSWGTDSTDTQYF.

The rearrangement uses TRBV4-1 and TRBJ2-1; D may be TRBD2 (5 bases). The CDR3 extends over 16 amino acids. The V gene's germline CDR1 is MGHRA and CDR2 YSYEKL. The V and J ends lost 2 bases and 0 bases respectively, with 11 bases between them. The CDR3 DNA is TGCGCCAGCAGCCAACCTAGCCGGAGCTCCTACAATGAGCAGTTCTTC. Residues: CASSQPSRSSYNEQFF.

The gene calls are TRBV27 and TRBJ2-7; 9 bases match TRBD1. Germline CDR1 MNHEY, CDR2 SMNVEV (reference sequence). Trimming took 5 bases from V and 5 from J; bases not matched to a gene: 10. The CDR3 covers 15 residues. The CDR3 reads CASSLSGTGLHEQYF. The CDR3, as DNA: TGTGCCAGCAGTCTTTCCGGGACAGGGCTTCACGAGCAGTACTTC.

The chain is built from TRBV6-6 and TRBJ1-4; D is unresolved. The CDR3 has 13 residues. With 6 bases removed from V and 8 bases from J, the gap between germline ends came to 13 bases. The germline V gene has CDR1 MNHNY and CDR2 SVGAGI (reference sequence). The CDR3 region has the DNA TGTGCCAGCAGCCAAGGGTCCGGGGAAAAACTGTTTTTT. It codes for CASSQGSGEKLFF.